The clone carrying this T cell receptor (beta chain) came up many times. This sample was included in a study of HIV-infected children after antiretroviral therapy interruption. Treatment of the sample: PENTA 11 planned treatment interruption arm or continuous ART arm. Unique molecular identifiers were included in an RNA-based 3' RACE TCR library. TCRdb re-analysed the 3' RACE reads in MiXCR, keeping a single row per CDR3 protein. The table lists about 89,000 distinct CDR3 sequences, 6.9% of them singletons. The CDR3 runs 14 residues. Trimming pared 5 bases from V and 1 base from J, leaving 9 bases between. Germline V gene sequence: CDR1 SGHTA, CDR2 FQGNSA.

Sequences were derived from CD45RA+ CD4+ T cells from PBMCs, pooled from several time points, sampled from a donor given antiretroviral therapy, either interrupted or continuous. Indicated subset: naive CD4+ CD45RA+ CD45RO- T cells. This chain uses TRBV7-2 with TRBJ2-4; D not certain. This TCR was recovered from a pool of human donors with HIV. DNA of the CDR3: TGTGCCAGCAGCCACGTTGGGGCCAAAAACATTCAGTACTTC. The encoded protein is CASSHVGAKNIQYF.